The source of this TCR beta chain is a study of blood T cell repertoires in COVID-19. Study-level background: The United States, Italy and Spain provided the acute and convalescent COVID-19 samples. In each case, the material was cDNA or gDNA derived from T cells, B-cell-depleted T cells, or PBMCs.

Participants were aged roughly 18 to 90 years, lived in under 25 US areas, and enrolled virtually. V lost 6 bases and J lost 0, with 6 bases in between. Germline V gene sequence: CDR1 MNHEY, CDR2 SVGEGT. This CDR3 has 14 amino acids. Libraries were prepared by immunoSEQ multiplex PCR; TCRdb keeps only in-frame clonotypes and omits some of them. The sample yields roughly 280,000 clones, roughly nine tenths seen once. Sequences were obtained from PBMCs or T cells enriched from blood (not recorded which). The chain couples TRBV6-2 or TRBV6-3 to TRBJ1-6, with D hard to call. The receptor's source is a woman between 50 and 59 years old who had recovered from COVID-19. CDR3 in amino acids: CASSAGSYNSPLHF. DNA for the CDR3: TGTGCCAGCAGCGCAGGCTCCTATAATTCACCCCTCCACTTT.